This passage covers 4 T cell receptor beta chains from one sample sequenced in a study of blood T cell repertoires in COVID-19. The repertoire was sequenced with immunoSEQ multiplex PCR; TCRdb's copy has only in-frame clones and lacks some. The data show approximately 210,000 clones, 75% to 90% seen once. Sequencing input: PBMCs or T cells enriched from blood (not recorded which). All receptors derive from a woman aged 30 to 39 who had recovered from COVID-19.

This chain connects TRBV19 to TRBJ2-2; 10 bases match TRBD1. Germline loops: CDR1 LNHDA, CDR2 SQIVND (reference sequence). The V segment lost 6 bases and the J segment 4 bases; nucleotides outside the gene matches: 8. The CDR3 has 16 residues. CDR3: CASSQTGGAGTGELFF. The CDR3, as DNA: TGTGCCAGTAGCCAGACAGGGGGCGCGGGCACCGGGGAGCTGTTTTTT.

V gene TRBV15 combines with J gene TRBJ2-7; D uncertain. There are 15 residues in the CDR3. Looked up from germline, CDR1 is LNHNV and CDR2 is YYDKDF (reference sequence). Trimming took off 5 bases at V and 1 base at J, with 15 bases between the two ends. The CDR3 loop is CATSPGTGPSYEQYF. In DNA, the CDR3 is TGTGCCACCAGCCCTGGTACTGGGCCTTCCTACGAGCAGTACTTC.

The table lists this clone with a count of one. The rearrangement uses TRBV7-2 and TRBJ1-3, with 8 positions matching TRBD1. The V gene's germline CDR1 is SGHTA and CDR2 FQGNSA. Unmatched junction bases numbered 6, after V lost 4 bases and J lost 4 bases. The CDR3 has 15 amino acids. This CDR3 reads CASSSRGLTGNTIYF. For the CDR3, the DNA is TGTGCCAGCAGCTCCAGGGGGCTGACCGGAAACACCATATATTTT.

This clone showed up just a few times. CDR3 region: CASSLSGNTQYF. DNA of the CDR3: TGTGCCAGCAGCTTGTCGGGGAATACGCAGTATTTT. The chain recombines TRBV7-2 with TRBJ2-3, with D possibly matching TRBD2 (5 bases). The germline V gene has CDR1 SGHTA and CDR2 FQGNSA. The CDR3 totals 12 residues. Trimming removed 3 bases at V and 7 bases at J, with 8 bases between. The full variable domain, its missing parts supplied by reference TRBV7-2 and TRBJ2-3, is GAGVSQSPSNKVTEKGKDVELRCDPISGHTALYWYRQSLGQGLEFLIYFQGNSAPDKSGLPSDRFSAERTGGSVSTLTIQRTQQEDSAVYLCASSLSGNTQYFGPGTRLTVL.